This TCR beta chain was captured in a study of T cell responses to AZD1222 COVID-19 vaccine. Some second doses came at about 4 weeks and others at about 12 weeks; these were pooled. Data came from immunoSEQ multiplex PCR; TCRdb stores just in-frame clones and leaves some out. The sample has tens of thousands of clones, approximately 87% seen once; the top ten hold under 1.5%. Note on this clone: What it binds is not known.

Study observations and caveats: Baseline testing showed seropositivity in only 6 or 7 AZD1222 recipients. Mapped onto spike, vaccine-associated CD4 TCRs spanned it and were dominant at 160-218 and 743-854. Clonal diversity may have been underestimated, and the donors were mostly white British, with more females than males.

This receptor was obtained from an adult who received the AZD1222 COVID-19 vaccine. The source was peripheral blood, collected 28 days after the second AZD1222 dose.

The CDR3 nucleotides read TGTGCCACCAGTGGAGGAATGAATCAGCCCCAGCATTTT. Translating gives CATSGGMNQPQHF. V gene TRBV24-1 combines with J gene TRBJ1-5, with D hard to call. CDR1 is KGHDR and CDR2 is SFDVKD in the germline V gene. The CDR3 spans 13 residues. Trimming took off 5 bases at V and 4 bases at J, with 8 bases between the two ends.